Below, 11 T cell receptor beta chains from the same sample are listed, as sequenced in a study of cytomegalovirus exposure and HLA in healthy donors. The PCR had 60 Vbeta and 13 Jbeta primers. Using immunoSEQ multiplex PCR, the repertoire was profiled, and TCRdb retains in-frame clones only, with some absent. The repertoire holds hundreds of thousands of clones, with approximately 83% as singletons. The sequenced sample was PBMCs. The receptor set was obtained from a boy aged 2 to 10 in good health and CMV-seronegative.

CDR3 DNA sequence: TGCAGCGTGTCGAGCGGGAGGACCTATGAGCAGTTCTTC. It yields the protein CSVSSGRTYEQFF. The J gene is TRBJ2-1, the V gene TRBV29-1, with 9 bases matching TRBD2. The germline CDR1 and CDR2 sequences are SQVTM and ANQGSEA. With 6 bases clipped from V and 8 bases from J, the junction kept 8 bases outside the gene matches. The CDR3 length is 13 residues.

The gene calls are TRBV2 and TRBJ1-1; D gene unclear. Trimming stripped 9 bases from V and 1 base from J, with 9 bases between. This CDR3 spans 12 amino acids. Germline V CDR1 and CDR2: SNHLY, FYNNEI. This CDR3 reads CARVAGNTEAFF. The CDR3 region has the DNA TGTGCCAGAGTGGCGGGGAACACTGAAGCTTTCTTT.

CDR3 in DNA: TGTGCCAGCAGCTTCGGGAGGGCCGGCGTTAACGAGCAGTACTTC. Translation: CASSFGRAGVNEQYF. The rearrangement links TRBV7-2 to TRBJ2-7, with 8 bases identical to TRBD2. V lost 3 bases and J lost 5; bases outside the gene matches: 9. This CDR3 is 15 amino acids long. CDR1 and CDR2 from the germline V gene are SGHTA and FQGNSA.

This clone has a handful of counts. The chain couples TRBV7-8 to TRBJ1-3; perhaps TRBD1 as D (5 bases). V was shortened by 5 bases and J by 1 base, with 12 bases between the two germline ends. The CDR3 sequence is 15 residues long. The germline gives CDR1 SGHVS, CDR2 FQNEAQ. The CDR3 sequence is CASSAFQGSGNTIYF. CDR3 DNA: TGTGCCAGCAGCGCCTTCCAGGGATCTGGAAACACCATATATTTT.

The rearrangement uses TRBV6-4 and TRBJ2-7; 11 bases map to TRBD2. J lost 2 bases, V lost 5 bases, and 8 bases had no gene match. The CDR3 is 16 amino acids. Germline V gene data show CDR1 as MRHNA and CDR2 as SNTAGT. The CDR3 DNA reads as TGTGCCAGCAGTACCTCTAGCGGGAGGCCTCCCTACGAGCAGTACTTC. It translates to CASSTSSGRPPYEQYF.

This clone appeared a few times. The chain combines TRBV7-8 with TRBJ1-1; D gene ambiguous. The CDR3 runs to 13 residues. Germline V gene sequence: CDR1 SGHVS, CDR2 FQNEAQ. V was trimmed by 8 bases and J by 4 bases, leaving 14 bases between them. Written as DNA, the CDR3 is TGTGCCAGCGGACTACCGTCTTCCACTGAAGCTTTCTTT. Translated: CASGLPSSTEAFF.

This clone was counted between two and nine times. The CDR3 DNA follows: TGTGCCAGCAGCGAACGGGACACCTATGGCTACACCTTC. It yields the protein CASSERDTYGYTF. The chain is built from TRBV13 and TRBJ1-2; tentative D call: TRBD1 (6 bases). The CDR3 has 13 residues. Germline V gene data show CDR1 as PRHDT and CDR2 as FYEKMQ (reference sequence). Trimming cost V 5 bases and J 4 bases, with 11 bases left between them.

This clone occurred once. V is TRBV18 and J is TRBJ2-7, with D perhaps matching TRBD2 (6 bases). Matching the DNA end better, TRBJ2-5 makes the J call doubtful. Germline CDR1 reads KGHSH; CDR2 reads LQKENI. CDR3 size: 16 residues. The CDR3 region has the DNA TGTGCCAGCTCTACGACTGGCCAGCGGGTGCAAGAGACCCAGTACTTC. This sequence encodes CASSTTGQRVQETQYF.

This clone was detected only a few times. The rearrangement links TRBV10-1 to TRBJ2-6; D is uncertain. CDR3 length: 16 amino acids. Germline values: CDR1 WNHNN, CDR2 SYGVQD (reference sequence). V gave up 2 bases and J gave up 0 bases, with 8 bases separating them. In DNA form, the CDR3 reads TGCGCCAGCAGTGAGACTTGGTTCTCTGGGGCCAACGTCCTGACTTTC. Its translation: CASSETWFSGANVLTF.

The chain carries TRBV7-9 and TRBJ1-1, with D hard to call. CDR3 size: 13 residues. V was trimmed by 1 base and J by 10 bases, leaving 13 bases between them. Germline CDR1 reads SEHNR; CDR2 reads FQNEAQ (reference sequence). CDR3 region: CASSLEASAAAFF. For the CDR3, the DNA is TGTGCCAGCAGCTTAGAAGCCTCTGCGGCAGCTTTCTTT.

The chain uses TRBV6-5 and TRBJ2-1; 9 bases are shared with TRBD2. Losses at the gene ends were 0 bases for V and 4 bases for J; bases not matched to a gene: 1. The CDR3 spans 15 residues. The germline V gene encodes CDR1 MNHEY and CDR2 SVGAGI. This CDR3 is CASSYSTSGYNEQFF. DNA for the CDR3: TGTGCCAGCAGTTACTCGACTAGCGGATACAATGAGCAGTTCTTC.